Described below is a single TCR beta chain sequence and its context. What it binds is not known. There are 14 residues in the CDR3. Germline values: CDR1 WNHNN, CDR2 SYGVQD (reference sequence). V trimming: 7 bases; J trimming: 4 bases; junction bases outside the gene matches: 4. Sequenced by immunoSEQ multiplex PCR; TCRdb stores in-frame clones only, minus some. This sample has 90,000 or so clones, with 91% found just once. The data were taken from a study of OX40 agonist ivuxolimab in advanced cancers. The study's findings and limits: Antigen specificity remained undetermined for the expanded peripheral T cells. Within 6 weeks, CD4+ and CD8+ blood T cells expanded clonally at 0.1 to 3.0 mg/kg. Near-lowest levels of clonal expansion characterized partial responders at 0.1-3.0 mg/kg.

Researchers took blood at baseline, on cycle 4 day 1, and on cycle 7 day 1. The TCR originated in an adult with an advanced solid tumor such as melanoma, head and neck, liver or kidney cancer. The sequences come from CD4+ or CD8+ T cells sorted from blood, collected in a trial of the OX40 agonist ivuxolimab. The chain is built from TRBV10-1 and TRBJ2-1, with TRBD1 matching 10 bases. This CDR3 reads CASNPGQGYNEQFF. The CDR3 region has the DNA TGCGCCAGCAACCCGGGACAGGGGTACAATGAGCAGTTCTTC.